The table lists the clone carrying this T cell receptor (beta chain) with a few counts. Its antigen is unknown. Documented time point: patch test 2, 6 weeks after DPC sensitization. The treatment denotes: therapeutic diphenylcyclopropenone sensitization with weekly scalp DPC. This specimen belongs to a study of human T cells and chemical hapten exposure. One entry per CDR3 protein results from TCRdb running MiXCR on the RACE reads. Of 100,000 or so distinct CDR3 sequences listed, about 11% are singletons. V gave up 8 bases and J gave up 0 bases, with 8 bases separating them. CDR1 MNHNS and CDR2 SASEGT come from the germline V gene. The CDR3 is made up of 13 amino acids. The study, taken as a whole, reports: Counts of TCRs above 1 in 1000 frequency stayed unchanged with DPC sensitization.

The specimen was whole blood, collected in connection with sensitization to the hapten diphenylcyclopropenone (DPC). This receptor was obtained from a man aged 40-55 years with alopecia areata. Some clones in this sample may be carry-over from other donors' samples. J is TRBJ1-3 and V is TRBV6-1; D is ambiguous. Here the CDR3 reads CASLPSSGNTIYF. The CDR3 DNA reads TGTGCCAGCCTGCCCAGCTCTGGAAACACCATATATTTT.